These 30 T cell receptor beta chains share one sample of origin, sequenced in a study of neurological immune-mediated disorders (dated by TCRdb to about 2019). Library preparation used 5' RACE. The run used an Illumina HiSeq 2500. The public reads were quality trimmed at Q25 with fastp and then assembled into clones with MiXCR by TCRdb, keeping productive beta chains. Rows are unified per CDR3 protein, each entry keeping the most common DNA and genes. Within this sample are 50,000 to 80,000 distinct CDR3 sequences, with roughly 4.8% of them counted one time only. The biggest ten clones account for 6.9% of the sample. Sequenced sample: PBMCs. These receptors originate from a man aged 30 to 45 with multiple sclerosis.

This clonotype appeared many times. The chain employs TRBV3-1 and TRBJ1-4; TRBD1 might be the D (6 bases). The germline gives CDR1 LGHDT, CDR2 YNNKEL (reference sequence). The CDR3 totals 16 residues. The V end was cut by 4 bases, the J end by 5 bases, with 17 bases between. The CDR3 region is CASSLLPDSSNEKLFF. CDR3 sequence (DNA): TGTGCCAGCAGCCTGTTACCGGACAGTTCCAATGAAAAACTGTTTTTT.

This clonotype is medium-sized in the sample. This CDR3 is CASRGGTAFLLYQETQYF. The CDR3 nucleotides are TGCGCCAGCAGAGGCGGGACAGCGTTCCTACTTTACCAAGAGACCCAGTACTTC. The genes are TRBV5-1 and TRBJ2-5, with a possible D match to TRBD1 (7 bases). The V end was cut by 5 bases, the J end by 0 bases, with 23 bases between. Germline V gives CDR1 SGHRS, CDR2 YFSETQ. The CDR3 spans 18 residues.

This clonotype was seen many times. The V call is TRBV4-1, the J call TRBJ2-2, with 9 bases aligning to TRBD2. With 2 bases clipped from V and 6 bases from J, the junction kept 7 bases outside the gene matches. Germline CDR1 MGHRA, CDR2 YSYEKL. This CDR3 has 16 amino acids. CDR3 amino acids: CASSQRRGGAPGELFF. The CDR3 DNA reads as TGCGCCAGCAGCCAAAGGCGGGGGGGCGCCCCCGGGGAGCTGTTTTTT.

This clonotype has a count of ten or more. The CDR3 DNA is TGCAGTGCTTGGGGGCGGGAAGCTAACTATGGCTACACCTTC. This encodes CSAWGREANYGYTF. The genes are TRBV20-1 and TRBJ1-2; tentatively, D is TRBD1 (6 bases). The germline V gene encodes CDR1 DFQATT and CDR2 SNEGSKA (reference sequence). The ends were cut back, 5 bases at V and 0 bases at J, with 13 bases in the middle. This CDR3 is 14 amino acids long.

This clonotype showed up many times. The chain employs TRBV20-1 and TRBJ2-7; no clear D gene. V lost 5 bases to trimming and J lost 6 bases, with 20 bases between them. Germline lookup yields CDR1 DFQATT and CDR2 SNEGSKA (reference sequence). The CDR3 loop spans 14 amino acids. DNA for the CDR3: TGCAGTGCTGGCTTCTCATCCCGGGTGGCCGAGCAGTACTTC. Its translation is CSAGFSSRVAEQYF.

This clonotype has ten or more counts. This chain uses TRBV5-1 with TRBJ2-5, with 7 bases that match TRBD1. This CDR3 is built from 17 residues. The trim removed 0 bases at V and 0 bases at J, leaving 8 bases unmatched. In germline, CDR1 is SGHRS, CDR2 YFSETQ. CDR3 sequence reads: CASSLVGGELYQETQYF. CDR3 bases: TGCGCCAGCAGCTTGGTAGGGGGCGAACTATACCAAGAGACCCAGTACTTC.

This clonotype was counted only a few times. This sequence joins TRBV24-1 and TRBJ2-1; 10 bases are a match to TRBD2. The J segment lost 4 bases and the V segment lost 0 bases, leaving 2 bases of the junction unmatched. The CDR3 spans 16 residues. Germline CDR1 reads KGHDR; CDR2 reads SFDVKD. For the CDR3, the DNA is TGTGCCACCAGTGATTTGGGAGCGGGGGGGTACAATGAGCAGTTCTTC. This translates into CATSDLGAGGYNEQFF.

The table lists this clonotype with many counts. V is TRBV5-1 and J is TRBJ2-1; D tentatively fits TRBD1 or TRBD2 (5 bases each). V was trimmed by 1 base and J by 8 bases, leaving 7 bases between them. CDR3 length: 12 amino acids. In germline, CDR1 is SGHRS, CDR2 YFSETQ. The CDR3 spells CASSLMGDEQFF. The CDR3 bases are TGCGCCAGCAGCTTGATGGGGGATGAGCAGTTCTTC.

This clonotype was counted at least ten times. The chain is built from TRBV20-1 and TRBJ1-2; no definite D call. The CDR3 totals 15 residues. Germline V gives CDR1 DFQATT, CDR2 SNEGSKA (reference sequence). V was cut by 1 base and J by 8 bases, with 20 bases left in between. The CDR3 spells CSARGRERLPSGYTF. CDR3 nucleotides: TGCAGTGCTAGAGGAAGAGAACGCTTACCCAGCGGCTACACCTTC.

The rearrangement uses TRBV5-1 and TRBJ2-3; 12 nucleotides agree with TRBD2. Trimming at V came to 4 bases and at J to 2 bases, leaving 5 bases not matched to a gene. This CDR3 is built from 16 residues. The germline V gene has CDR1 SGHRS and CDR2 YFSETQ. The CDR3 DNA reads TGCGCCAGCAGCGAGGGACTAGCGGGTGACACAGATACGCAGTATTTT. Translating it yields CASSEGLAGDTDTQYF.

The J gene is TRBJ2-7, the V gene TRBV10-3, with D possibly being TRBD2 (5 bases). The CDR3 consists of 16 residues. The germline CDR1 and CDR2 sequences are ENHRY and SYGVKD. V was trimmed by 2 bases and J by 4 bases, leaving 18 bases between them. CDR3 region: CAISEGLGERLYEQYF. In DNA, the CDR3 is TGTGCCATCAGTGAGGGACTTGGGGAGCGATTATACGAGCAGTACTTC.

This clonotype was counted only a few times. The rearrangement joins TRBV7-9 to TRBJ1-4; D not certain. The CDR3 has 20 amino acids. Trimming took off 0 bases at V and 3 bases at J, with 23 bases between the two ends. In germline, CDR1 is SEHNR, CDR2 FQNEAQ (reference sequence). The DNA of the CDR3 is TGTGCCAGCAGCTTAGCGATGGAGGAGGTCCTAATCGGGTCTAATGAAAAACTGTTTTTT. Translating gives CASSLAMEEVLIGSNEKLFF.

Ten or more counts support this clonotype. The gene calls are TRBV6-6 and TRBJ2-2; D gene uncertain. The CDR3 loop spans 12 amino acids. With 4 bases removed from V and 2 bases from J, the gap between germline ends came to 2 bases. Germline V gene data show CDR1 as MNHNY and CDR2 as SVGAGI (reference sequence). The CDR3 protein is CASSFNTGELFF. The CDR3, as DNA: TGTGCCAGCAGTTTCAACACCGGGGAGCTGTTTTTT.

The chain carries TRBV5-1 and TRBJ2-5; no firm D call. The length of the CDR3 is 11 residues. CDR1 SGHRS and CDR2 YFSETQ come from the germline V gene. Trimming took 2 bases from V and 7 from J, leaving 6 bases between them. The CDR3 DNA sequence: TGCGCCAGCAGCTTCGGCGGGACCCAGTACTTC. As protein: CASSFGGTQYF.

Ten or more counts support this clonotype. V usage is TRBV30 and J usage is TRBJ1-2; D not resolved. The CDR3 is 14 residues long. Trimming pared 0 bases from V and 6 bases from J, leaving 14 bases between. The germline gives CDR1 GTSNPN, CDR2 SVGIG (reference sequence). In DNA, the CDR3 is TGTGCCTGGAGTGTACTCCGGGCGGTGGATGGCTACACCTTC. Translating gives CAWSVLRAVDGYTF.

Regarding this clonotype: This may arise from a read error, as a much more abundant clone is one base away. The CDR3 ends on some other residue instead of the conserved phenylalanine or tryptophan, so this is likely a read error. The V and J genes are TRBV20-1 and TRBJ1-1; D remains ambiguous. V was shortened by 6 bases and J by 0 bases, with 14 bases between the two germline ends. The CDR3 contains 14 residues. The germline V gene has CDR1 DFQATT and CDR2 SNEGSKA (reference sequence). CDR3 coding DNA: TGCAGTGCCCTCGCCCGTAGCATGAACACTGAAGCTTTCTTG. Amino acid sequence: CSALARSMNTEAFL.

This clonotype was seen at least ten times. In DNA form, the CDR3 reads TGCAGTGCTAGAGTCGACCCGAACACTGAAGCTTTCTTT. Translated: CSARVDPNTEAFF. V is TRBV20-1 and J is TRBJ1-1; D is unclear. V was clipped by 1 base and J by 1 base, with 7 bases between them. This CDR3 spans 13 amino acids. Germline values: CDR1 DFQATT, CDR2 SNEGSKA (reference sequence).

This clonotype was seen many times. The chain links TRBV20-1 to TRBJ2-1; D is ambiguous. From germline, CDR1 is DFQATT and CDR2 SNEGSKA (reference sequence). The CDR3 is made up of 14 amino acids. V was shortened by 1 base and J by 0 bases, with 7 bases between the two germline ends. In nucleotides, the CDR3 is TGCAGTGCTAGAGGGGTTAACTCCTACAATGAGCAGTTCTTC. Translated: CSARGVNSYNEQFF.

Note on this clonotype: It is likely a read error, because the conserved phenylalanine at the end of the CDR3 is missing. The chain has TRBV14 and TRBJ2-7; no reliable D call. Germline V gene sequence: CDR1 SGHDN, CDR2 FVKESK. The ends were cut back, 1 base at V and 2 bases at J, with 9 bases in the middle. The CDR3 runs 14 residues. CDR3 protein: CASSQVSGPYEQYN. The DNA for the CDR3 is TGTGCCAGCAGCCAAGTTTCCGGGCCCTACGAGCAGTACAAC.

This clonotype was recorded many times. The V gene is TRBV20-1, the J gene TRBJ1-1, with a possible D match to TRBD1 (6 bases). Germline V gene data show CDR1 as DFQATT and CDR2 as SNEGSKA (reference sequence). V was clipped by 3 bases and J by 1 base, with 12 bases between them. The CDR3 runs to 14 residues. The CDR3 nucleotides read TGCAGTGCTAGGGGGACACCTACGAACACTGAAGCTTTCTTT. Its translation: CSARGTPTNTEAFF.

This clonotype was picked up a small number of times. The V and J genes are TRBV5-1 and TRBJ1-2; D remains unclear. The CDR3 has 12 amino acids. CDR1 is SGHRS, CDR2 YFSETQ, per germline. Trimming removed 4 bases from V and 6 bases from J, with 10 bases in between. The CDR3 is CASSPNSHGYTF. The CDR3 coding sequence is TGCGCCAGCAGCCCCAACTCCCATGGCTACACCTTC.

This clonotype was observed many times. V is TRBV28 and J is TRBJ2-2; D ambiguous. V was trimmed by 6 bases and J by 2 bases, leaving 4 bases between them. Germline V lookup: CDR1 MDHEN, CDR2 SYDVKM. The CDR3 runs 12 residues. In DNA, the CDR3 is TGTGCCAGCAGGCTTAACACCGGGGAGCTGTTTTTT. Its translation is CASRLNTGELFF.

This clonotype has at least ten counts. The chain couples TRBV6-1 to TRBJ1-2; 9 bases match TRBD1. Germline V gives CDR1 MNHNS, CDR2 SASEGT. The CDR3 spans 16 residues. V was clipped by 6 bases and J by 1 base; unmatched bases: 9. This CDR3 is CASRRTGTGYNYGYTF. The DNA of the CDR3 is TGTGCCAGCAGAAGAACCGGGACAGGGTATAACTATGGCTACACCTTC.

Note on this clonotype: This may be a read error, as it is one base from a much larger clone. The chain has TRBV29-1 and TRBJ2-3; D perhaps matches TRBD2 (6 bases). Germline loops: CDR1 SQVTM, CDR2 ANQGSEA. The CDR3 runs 16 residues. CDR3 in amino acids: CSIEDQGGASTDTQYF. CDR3 sequence (DNA): TGCAGCATTGAAGATCAGGGCGGGGCGTCCACAGATACGCAGTATTTT.

This clonotype came up many times. This chain uses TRBV9 with TRBJ1-2; the D is unclear. Germline assignment: CDR1 SGDLS and CDR2 YYNGEE. The germline V and J ends were trimmed by 3 bases and 7 bases, with 13 bases remaining between them. CDR3 length equals 13 residues. The CDR3 DNA follows: TGTGCCAGCAGCGGATCAACCCGGGGTGGCTACACCTTC. Protein sequence: CASSGSTRGGYTF.

The V gene is TRBV5-1, the J gene TRBJ2-7; 7 positions match TRBD1. V gave up 4 bases and J gave up 6 bases; unmatched junction bases: 7. This CDR3 is built from 13 residues. The V gene's germline CDR1 is SGHRS and CDR2 YFSETQ. Here the CDR3 reads CASSQQGYGEQYF. In DNA, the CDR3 is TGCGCCAGCAGCCAACAGGGGTATGGCGAGCAGTACTTC.

J is TRBJ1-5 and V is TRBV7-9; maybe TRBD1 (5 bases). The CDR3 has 14 amino acids. Germline CDR1 SEHNR, CDR2 FQNEAQ (reference sequence). The CDR3 nucleotides read TGTGTCACCGCCCGGGACGCAAGCAATCAGCCCCAGCATTTT. Translation: CVTARDASNQPQHF.

This clonotype was counted ten times or more. The rearrangement joins TRBV20-1 to TRBJ2-1; the D gene is possibly TRBD2 (5 bases). Germline values: CDR1 DFQATT, CDR2 SNEGSKA (reference sequence). V lost 5 bases and J lost 0, with 14 bases in between. There are 15 residues in the CDR3. The CDR3 reads CSAESVASSYNEQFF. Here the CDR3 DNA reads TGCAGTGCTGAGAGCGTAGCGAGCTCCTACAATGAGCAGTTCTTC.

This clonotype was seen at least ten times. CDR3: CASSPKQGSYEQYF. The CDR3, as DNA: TGTGCCAGCAGCCCAAAACAGGGGTCCTACGAGCAGTACTTC. The chain joins TRBV7-9 to TRBJ2-7; 7 positions match TRBD1. Germline V gene lookup returns CDR1 SEHNR and CDR2 FQNEAQ (reference sequence). The CDR3 is 14 residues long. J gave up 1 base and V 5 bases, and 5 bases lay outside the gene matches. Based on the CDR3 plus reference TRBV7-9 and TRBJ2-7, the full variable domain is DTGVSQNPRHKITKRGQNVTFRCDPISEHNRLYWYRQTLGQGPEFLTYFQNEAQLEKSRLLSDRFSAERPKGSFSTLEIQRTEQGDSAMYLCASSPKQGSYEQYFGPGTRLTVT.

There are many counts of this clonotype. J is TRBJ2-7 and V is TRBV11-2; a possible D gene is TRBD2 (5 bases). V dropped 1 base and J dropped 5 bases, with 15 bases sitting between them. This CDR3 comprises 15 residues. CDR1 is SGHAT, CDR2 FQNNGV, per germline. The DNA of the CDR3 is TGTGCCAGCAGCTTAGGAGGGCTAGCTGGTGACGAGCAGTACGTC. Its translation: CASSLGGLAGDEQYV.